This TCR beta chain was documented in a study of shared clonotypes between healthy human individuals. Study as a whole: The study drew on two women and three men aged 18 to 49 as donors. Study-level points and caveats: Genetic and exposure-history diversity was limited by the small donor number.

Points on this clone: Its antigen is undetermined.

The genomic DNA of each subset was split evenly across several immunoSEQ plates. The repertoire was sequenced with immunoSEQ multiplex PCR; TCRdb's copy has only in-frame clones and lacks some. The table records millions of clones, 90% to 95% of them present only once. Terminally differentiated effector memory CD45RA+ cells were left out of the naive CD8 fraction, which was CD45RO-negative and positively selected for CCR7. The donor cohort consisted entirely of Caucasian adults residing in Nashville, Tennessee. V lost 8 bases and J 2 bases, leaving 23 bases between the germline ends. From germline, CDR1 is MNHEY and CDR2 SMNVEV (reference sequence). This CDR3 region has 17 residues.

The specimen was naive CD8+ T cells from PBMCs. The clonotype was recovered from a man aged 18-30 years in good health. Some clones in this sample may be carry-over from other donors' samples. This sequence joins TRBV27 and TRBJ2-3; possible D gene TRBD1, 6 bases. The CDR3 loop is CASGPGTLVGHTDTQYF. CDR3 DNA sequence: TGTGCCAGCGGTCCCGGGACATTGGTCGGACACACAGATACGCAGTATTTT.